The present T cell receptor beta chain was sequenced within a study of graft-versus-host responses after intestinal transplantation. The wider study: All of the recipients had induction that used anti-thymocyte globulin, then tacrolimus and steroids for around 3 years.

Sequencing used immunoSEQ multiplex PCR; TCRdb keeps in-frame clones, though not all of them. This table has 20,000 or so clones, around nine tenths appearing once. Whole-study findings and limits: Recipient-marrow GvH clones were detected, some having first appeared in ileum or blood.

This clone was counted a single time. Its antigen is undetermined. Germline V gene lookup returns CDR1 WNHNN and CDR2 SYGVQD (reference sequence). This CDR3 has 13 residues. Trimming took off 2 bases at V and 3 bases at J, with 5 bases between the two ends. Bone marrow aspirates were taken post-transplant, from the posterior iliac crest or another site. The chain combines TRBV10-1 with TRBJ2-1, with D hard to call. Sequencing was performed on bone marrow, taken just under 130 days after transplant. The clonotype comes from a human patient who received an intestinal transplant, so some T cells may come from the graft donor. Here the CDR3 reads CASSEGYYNEQFF. The CDR3 DNA follows: TGCGCCAGCAGTGAGGGCTACTACAATGAGCAGTTCTTC.